What follows are 2 T cell receptor beta chains derived from one specimen sequenced in a study of cytotoxic CD8 clonotypes in ibrutinib-treated CLL. Libraries were prepared by immunoSEQ multiplex PCR; TCRdb keeps only in-frame clonotypes and omits some of them. The sample shows 70,000 to 85,000 clones, 70% to 90% of them seen only once. The source material was PBMCs, sampled at disease progression, from a patient treated with ibrutinib. These receptors came from a human donor with chronic lymphocytic leukemia.

J is TRBJ2-1 and V is TRBV7-2; 9 nucleotides align to TRBD2. The V segment lost 4 bases and the J segment 9 bases; nucleotides outside the gene matches: 13. Germline assignment: CDR1 SGHTA and CDR2 FQGNSA. CDR3 length equals 16 residues. CDR3 sequence (DNA): TGTGCCAGCAGCTCCCAGTGGGGCGGGAGGGTTAGTGAGCAGTTCTTC. It encodes CASSSQWGGRVSEQFF.

This clone was observed a handful of times. This chain joins TRBV10-2 and TRBJ2-1; D ambiguous. Germline V gene sequence: CDR1 WSHSY, CDR2 SAAADI. Trimming shortened V by 0 bases and J by 3 bases, and 6 bases separated the two germline ends. The CDR3 has 14 residues. The DNA of the CDR3 is TGCGCCAGCAGTGAGTCAAGTGGCTACAATGAGCAGTTCTTC. The encoded protein is CASSESSGYNEQFF.